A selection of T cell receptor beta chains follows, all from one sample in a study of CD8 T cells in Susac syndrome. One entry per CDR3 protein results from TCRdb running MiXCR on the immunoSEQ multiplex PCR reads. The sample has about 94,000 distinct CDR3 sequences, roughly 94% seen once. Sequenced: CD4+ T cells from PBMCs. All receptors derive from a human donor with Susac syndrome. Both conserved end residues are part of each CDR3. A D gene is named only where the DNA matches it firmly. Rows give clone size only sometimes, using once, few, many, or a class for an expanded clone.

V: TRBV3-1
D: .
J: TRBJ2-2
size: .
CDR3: CASSSRAAYTGELFF
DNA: TGTGCCAGCAGCTCGAGGGCCGCTTACACCGGGGAGCTGTTTTTT

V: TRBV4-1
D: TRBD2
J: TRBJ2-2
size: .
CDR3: CASSSPGTSINTGELFF
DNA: TGCGCCAGCAGCTCCCCCGGGACTAGCATTAACACCGGGGAGCTGTTTTTT

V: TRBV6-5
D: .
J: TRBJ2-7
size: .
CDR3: CASSRPTKSSYEQYF
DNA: TGTGCCAGCAGTCGTCCTACAAAGAGCTCCTACGAGCAGTACTTC

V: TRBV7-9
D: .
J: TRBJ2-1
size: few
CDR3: CASSLRQFVEQFF
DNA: TGTGCCAGCAGCTTGCGACAGTTCGTAGAGCAGTTCTTC

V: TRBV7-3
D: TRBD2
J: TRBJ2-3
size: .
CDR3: CASGLAGGQMYTQYF
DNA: TGTGCCAGCGGACTAGCGGGGGGGCAGATGTATACGCAGTATTTT

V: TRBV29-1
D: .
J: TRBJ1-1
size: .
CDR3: CSVEDRGEQGSTEAFF
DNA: TGCAGCGTTGAAGATCGGGGTGAACAGGGTTCGACTGAAGCTTTCTTT

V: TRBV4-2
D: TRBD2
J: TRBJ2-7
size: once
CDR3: CASRPGLAGVSSYEQYF
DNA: TGTGCCAGCAGACCAGGACTAGCGGGGGTCTCTTCCTACGAGCAGTACTTC

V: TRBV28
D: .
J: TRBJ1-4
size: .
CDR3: CASSLLGQEREKLFF
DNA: TGTGCCAGCAGTTTATTGGGGCAGGAACGTGAAAAACTGTTTTTT

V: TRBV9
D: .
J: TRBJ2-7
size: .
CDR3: CASSVVPSYEQYF
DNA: TGTGCCAGCAGCGTAGTCCCCTCCTACGAGCAGTACTTC

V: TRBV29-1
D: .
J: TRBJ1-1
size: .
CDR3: CSVGWGMNTEAFF
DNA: TGCAGCGTTGGATGGGGGATGAACACTGAAGCTTTCTTT

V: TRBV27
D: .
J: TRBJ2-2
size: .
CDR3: CASSQGYTGELFF
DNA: TGTGCCAGCAGTCAGGGGTACACCGGGGAGCTGTTTTTT

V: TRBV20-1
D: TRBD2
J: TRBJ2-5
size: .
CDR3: CSARGGGERETQYF
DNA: TGCAGTGCTAGAGGCGGGGGGGAACGAGAGACCCAGTACTTC

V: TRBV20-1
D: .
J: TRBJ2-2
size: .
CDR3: CSARENRGAGELFF
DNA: TGCAGTGCTAGAGAAAATCGTGGAGCCGGGGAGCTGTTTTTT

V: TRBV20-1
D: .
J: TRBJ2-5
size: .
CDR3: CSAKDARAQYF
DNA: TGCAGTGCTAAAGATGCTAGGGCCCAGTACTTC

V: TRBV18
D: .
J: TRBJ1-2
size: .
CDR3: CASSPGQGYTF
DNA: TGTGCCAGCTCACCAGGGCAGGGCTACACCTTC

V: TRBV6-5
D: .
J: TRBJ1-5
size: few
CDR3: CASSTSDQPQHF
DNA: TGTGCCAGCAGTACCTCAGATCAGCCCCAGCATTTT

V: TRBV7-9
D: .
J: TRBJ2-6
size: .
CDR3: CASSLMGGDLSGANVLTF
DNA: TGTGCCAGCAGCTTAATGGGCGGGGATCTCTCTGGGGCCAACGTCCTGACTTTC

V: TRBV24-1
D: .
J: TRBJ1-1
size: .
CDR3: CATSQGTEAFF
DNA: TGTGCCACCTCTCAGGGGACTGAAGCTTTCTTT

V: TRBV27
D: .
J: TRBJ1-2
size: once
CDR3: CASSARENYGYTF
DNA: TGTGCCAGCAGTGCGAGGGAGAACTATGGCTACACCTTC

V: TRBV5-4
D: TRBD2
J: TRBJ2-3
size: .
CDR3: CASSLLAGAGDTQYF
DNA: TGTGCCAGCAGCTTGTTAGCGGGGGCGGGGGATACGCAGTATTTT

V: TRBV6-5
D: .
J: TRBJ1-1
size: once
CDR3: CASSYGLTTNTEAFF
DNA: TGTGCCAGCAGTTACGGCCTAACCACGAACACTGAAGCTTTCTTT

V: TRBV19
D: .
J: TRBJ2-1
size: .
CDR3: CASSKVNSDNEQFF
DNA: TGTGCCAGTAGTAAAGTCAACTCGGACAATGAGCAGTTCTTC